This T cell receptor beta chain was sequenced during a study of T cells in Graves' hyperthyroidism and ophthalmopathy. Pregnant or lactating patients were excluded, as were those with uncontrolled infection or other autoimmune disease. Orbital computed tomography and thyroid ultrasound, together with serum TRAb and thyroxine and clinical symptoms, were used for diagnoses. Cells are PBMCs isolated from 10 ml of fresh blood. CDR3 length: 13 amino acids. The V end was cut by 0 bases, the J end by 6 bases, with 5 bases between. Germline V gene lookup returns CDR1 MNHEY and CDR2 SVGAGI. Worth noting for this clonotype: Its antigen is still unknown.

Amplification of TCR beta CDR3 regions used RNA as the template. TCR CDR3 regions were first amplified by RT-PCR with HTBI primers. TCRdb re-called the multiplex PCR reads with MiXCR, one entry per CDR3 protein. The data contain around 570,000 distinct CDR3 sequences, roughly 21% of them singletons. Study-wide findings and caveats: In simple terms, a model built on 13 V-J features told ophthalmopathy apart from stable hyperthyroidism.

The rearrangement links TRBV6-5 to TRBJ2-2; D is ambiguous. The sequenced material came from blood. The receptor was derived from a man in his forties with Graves' ophthalmopathy. In DNA form, the CDR3 reads TGTGCCAGCAGTTACTCAGGGCCCGGGGAGCTGTTTTTT. The encoded protein is CASSYSGPGELFF.